The entry below describes one T cell receptor (beta chain). The target antigen is unknown. UMI-labeled 5' RACE yielded the TRB cDNA libraries. Following a re-call of the 5' RACE reads, TCRdb has one entry per CDR3 protein and lacks DNA. The sample table includes about 60,000 distinct CDR3 sequences. The data stem from a study of CXCR3-negative and CXCR3-positive naive CD8 T cells. Study conclusions and caveats: CXCR3-expressing naive cells carried TRB CDR3s more hydrophobic than those of CXCR3-negative naive cells.

The CDR3 runs 15 residues. Germline CDR1 reads KGHDR; CDR2 reads SFDVKD. Sequences were obtained from naive CXCR3+ CD8+ T cells from blood. Subset specified: CD45RO-CCR7+CD27+CD95- naive CD8+ T cells expressing CXCR3 (TNR3+). The rearrangement links TRBV24-1 to TRBJ2-2; the TRBD1 assignment by TCRdb is unverifiable without DNA. This TCR came from a human donor in good health. Some clones in this sample may be carry-over from other donors' samples. CDR3 loop: CATSDFRENTGELFF.